This TCR beta chain came from a study of T cell repertoires in cytomegalovirus infection. There are 15 residues in the CDR3. Trimming cost V 2 bases and J 4 bases, with 11 bases left between them. CDR1 and CDR2 (germline): LNHDA, SQIVND (reference sequence). In the case of this clonotype: Its matching antigen is unknown.

TCRdb re-analysed the reads in MiXCR, keeping a single row per CDR3 protein. The sample holds hundreds of thousands of distinct CDR3 sequences, approximately 31% seen once. General study results and limits: The response measured ex vivo was dominated by TCR beta clonotypes (HLA-C-restricted and CMV-specific).

This sequence originates from a human donor in good health (CMV status not recorded). Some clones in this sample may be carry-over from other donors' samples. Sequencing was performed on cultured CD8+ T cells from PBMCs, taken from culture after CMV antigen stimulation. This chain joins TRBV19 and TRBJ2-2; maybe TRBD1 (6 bases). CDR3 coding DNA: TGTGCCAGTAGTATAAGGACAGTGCTCACCGGGGAGCTGTTTTTT. It specifies CASSIRTVLTGELFF.